These T cell receptor beta chains were read from a single sample in a study of T-cell reconstitution after alpha-beta-depleted transplantation in children. TCRdb recomputed calls from the PCR reads with MiXCR, one row per CDR3 protein. The sample holds approximately 32,000 distinct CDR3 sequences, 5.5% to 7% seen once. The sample in question was peripheral blood, obtained 60 days after TCRalphabeta/CD19-depleted stem cell transplant. Receptors originate from a child younger than two who had a stem cell transplant for acute myeloid leukemia, so the T cells may come from the graft donor. The CDR3 runs from the conserved cysteine through the conserved F or W. D genes are given only for firm matches. Size is stated as how often the clone was seen (once, few, many) or a class if it is expanded.

>many|.|TRBV4-3|TRBJ2-7
TGCGCCAGCAGCCCGGCCCACCCCTTCTACGAGCAGTACTTC
CASSPAHPFYEQYF
>many|TRBD1|TRBV7-9|TRBJ2-7
TGTGCCAGCAGCCCCCGGGACAGGCCCTCCTACGAGCAGTACTTC
CASSPRDRPSYEQYF
>many|.|TRBV14|TRBJ1-1
TGTGCCAGCAGTCCCTTTAAGGTGAGGGGCACTGAAGCTTTCTTT
CASSPFKVRGTEAFF
>many|.|TRBV7-9|TRBJ2-6
TGTGCCAGCAGCTTCATTTCCCGTTCTGGGGCCAACGTCCTGACTTTC
CASSFISRSGANVLTF
>many|TRBD2|TRBV12-3/TRBV12-4|TRBJ2-5
TGTGCCAGCAGTTTAACCGGGGGGGAGACCCAGTACTTC
CASSLTGGETQYF
>many|.|TRBV7-9|TRBJ2-2
TGTGCCAGCAGCCCTCGAGGGGGGCCTCAGGCCGGGGAGCTGTTTTTT
CASSPRGGPQAGELFF
>many|.|TRBV29-1|TRBJ2-7
TGCAGTGTGGGAGCCGGGACCCTTTCCGAGCAGTACTTC
CSVGAGTLSEQYF
>many|.|TRBV20-1|TRBJ1-5
TGCAGTGCTAGGGGCCCGTTGGTAAGCACACATGATCAGCCCCAGCATTTT
CSARGPLVSTHDQPQHF
>many|.|TRBV5-1|TRBJ2-1
TGCGCCAGCAGCTTGGCGCCGGGATTTTCGGTCCATGAGCAGTTCTTC
CASSLAPGFSVHEQFF
>many|TRBD2|TRBV12-3/TRBV12-4|TRBJ2-3
TGTGCCAGCAGCCCCCCTAGCGGGAGTCCAGATACGCAGTATTTT
CASSPPSGSPDTQYF
>many|TRBD1|TRBV10-3|TRBJ2-5
TGTGCCACCGGACAGGGGGGAGAGACCCAGTACTTC
CATGQGGETQYF
>many|.|TRBV30|TRBJ2-5
TGTGCCTGGATCACGCGGGTTGGGGTGGAGACCCAGTACTTC
CAWITRVGVETQYF
>many|.|TRBV20-1|TRBJ2-3
TGCAGTGCCAATCGTTGGGAGTCGCAAGATACGCAGTATTTT
CSANRWESQDTQYF
>many|TRBD1|TRBV5-1|TRBJ1-1
TGCGCCAGCAGCTTGGATGGACAGGGGGCGAAACGGGAAGCTTTCTTT
CASSLDGQGAKREAFF